This T cell receptor beta chain originates from a study of shared clonotypes between healthy human individuals. Naivety among CD8 cells was defined by CD45RO negativity and positive CCR7 selection, thereby excluding terminally differentiated effector memory CD45RA+ cells. The data were produced by immunoSEQ multiplex PCR, yet TCRdb's version contains in-frame clones alone and is incomplete. Of approximately 2,000,000 clones listed, just under 95% are singletons. This clone was recorded only once. The sequence was obtained from a man between 18 and 35 years old in good health. Some clones in this sample may be carry-over from other donors' samples. The sample comprised naive CD8+ T cells from PBMCs.

CDR3 coding DNA: TGTGCCAGCAGCTTAGTTGCAAGCGGGGAGCTGTTTTTT. Its protein is CASSLVASGELFF. The chain employs TRBV7-7 and TRBJ2-2; D call uncertain. The CDR3 has 13 amino acids. V gave up 1 base and J gave up 7 bases, with 7 bases separating them. In germline, CDR1 is SSHAT, CDR2 FNYEAQ (reference sequence).